This T cell receptor beta chain appears in the sequencing data of a study of Graves' ophthalmopathy and Graves' hyperthyroidism. V was pared by 7 bases and J by 2 bases, with 5 bases of the junction left unmatched. Germline loops: CDR1 MNHEY, CDR2 SVGAGI. CDR3 size: 15 residues. This clonotype was counted only a few times. The authors amplified TCR beta CDR3 regions from RNA transcripts. Second-round multiplex PCR came after first-round RT-PCR with HTBI primers. TCRdb redid the calling of the multiplex PCR reads with MiXCR, one entry per CDR3 protein. Among roughly 700,000 distinct CDR3 sequences listed, approximately 40% were seen once.

Sequenced: peripheral blood. The rearrangement links TRBV6-5 to TRBJ2-2, with 9 bases matching TRBD1. The TCR comes from an adult man with Graves' ophthalmopathy. The CDR3 nucleotides read TGTGCCAGCACCCTGACAGGGGGAAACACCGGGGAGCTGTTTTTT. Encoded protein: CASTLTGGNTGELFF.